The clone carrying this T cell receptor beta chain was found a few times. The antigen is undetermined. These data originate in a study of T cell repertoires in cytomegalovirus infection. Study-level information: Indications of both CMV infection and matching HLA type were provided by public TCR beta signatures.

Study observations and caveats: The study found HLA-C-restricted CMV-specific TCR beta clonotypes dominating the ex vivo response.

Trimming took 2 bases from V and 1 from J, leaving 11 bases between them. The CDR3 covers 15 residues. Per germline, CDR1 SGHVS and CDR2 FNYEAQ. TCRdb passed the reads through MiXCR, listing each CDR3 protein once. The sample contains hundreds of thousands of distinct CDR3 sequences, 17% of which appear only once. The gene calls are TRBV7-6 and TRBJ1-1; D may be TRBD1 (5 bases). The source of this sequence is a human donor in good health (CMV status not recorded). Some clones in this sample may be carry-over from other donors' samples. Sequencing was performed on PBMCs. CDR3 nucleotide sequence: TGTGCCAGCAGCTTATTTACAGGAGGGAACACTGAAGCTTTCTTT. Protein product: CASSLFTGGNTEAFF.